The source of this T cell receptor (beta chain) is a study of CD8 T cells in Susac syndrome. RNA totalling roughly 0.5 to 1 ug underwent reverse transcription with random hexamers. The TCR beta CDR3 was amplified by immunoSEQ multiplex PCR across 54 Vbeta, 13 Jbeta. TCRdb independently ran MiXCR on the immunoSEQ multiplex PCR reads; one entry per CDR3 protein. This sample yields around 230,000 distinct CDR3 sequences, of which 95% are seen a single time; 0.085% to 0.1% belongs to the top ten. The clonotype originates from a human donor with multiple sclerosis. The sequencing sample was made of CD4+ T cells from PBMCs.

Written as DNA, the CDR3 is TGTGCCAGCAGCTTACAGGGTCATGGCTACACCTTC. Its protein is CASSLQGHGYTF. The chain uses TRBV7-9 and TRBJ1-2; D is possibly TRBD1 (5 bases). V dropped 2 bases and J dropped 6 bases, with 7 bases sitting between them. The CDR3 is 12 amino acids. Germline V gene sequence: CDR1 SEHNR, CDR2 FQNEAQ (reference sequence).